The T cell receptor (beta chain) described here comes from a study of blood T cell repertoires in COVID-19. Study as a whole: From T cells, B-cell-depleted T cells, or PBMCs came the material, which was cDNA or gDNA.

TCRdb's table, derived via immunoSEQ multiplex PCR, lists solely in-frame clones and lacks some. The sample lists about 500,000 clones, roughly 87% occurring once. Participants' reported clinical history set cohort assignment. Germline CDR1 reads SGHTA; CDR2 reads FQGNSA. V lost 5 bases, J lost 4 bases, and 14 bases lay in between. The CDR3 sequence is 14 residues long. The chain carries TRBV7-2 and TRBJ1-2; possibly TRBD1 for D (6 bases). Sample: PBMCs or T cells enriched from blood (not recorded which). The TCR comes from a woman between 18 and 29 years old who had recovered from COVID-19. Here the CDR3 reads CASSPPGDGYGYTF. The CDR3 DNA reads TGTGCCAGCAGCCCCCCAGGGGACGGCTATGGCTACACCTTC.